This passage covers 22 T cell receptor beta chains from one sample sequenced in a study of blood T cell repertoires in COVID-19. The assay was immunoSEQ multiplex PCR, and TCRdb's table has in-frame clones only and misses some. The table shows more than 120,000 clones, with roughly 87% occurring only once. Sequences were obtained from peripheral blood. These receptors all stem from a woman aged 50 to 60 with acute or convalescent COVID-19.

The chain has TRBV10-2 and TRBJ2-2; a weak D match, TRBD2 (6 bases). Per germline, CDR1 WSHSY and CDR2 SAAADI. V was cut by 1 base and J by 4 bases, with 7 bases left in between. The CDR3 contains 14 residues. CDR3 in amino acids: CASSEYGGTGELFF. The DNA for the CDR3 is TGCGCCAGCAGTGAGTACGGGGGCACCGGGGAGCTGTTTTTT.

The chain couples TRBV27 to TRBJ2-7; tentative D call: TRBD1 (5 bases). Germline assignment: CDR1 MNHEY and CDR2 SMNVEV (reference sequence). The CDR3 loop spans 13 amino acids. V gave up 3 bases and J gave up 7 bases, with 13 bases separating them. As DNA, the CDR3 is TGTGCCAGCAGTTTTGGGCCAGGGTGGGAGCAGTACTTC. It yields the protein CASSFGPGWEQYF.

The rearrangement uses TRBV6-4 and TRBJ2-1, with TRBD1 matching 9 bases. Germline values: CDR1 MRHNA, CDR2 SNTAGT. This CDR3 has 16 residues. V was pared by 0 bases and J by 7 bases, with 7 bases of the junction left unmatched. CDR3 sequence (DNA): TGTGCCAGCAGTGACTCAGCGACAGGGGGGTTAAATGAGCAGTTCTTC. It translates to CASSDSATGGLNEQFF.

The gene calls are TRBV5-5 and TRBJ2-5; the D gene is possibly TRBD2 (6 bases). This CDR3 contains 14 residues. V dropped 5 bases and J dropped 1 base, with 12 bases sitting between them. Germline V gives CDR1 SGHKS, CDR2 YYEKEE (reference sequence). The CDR3 DNA reads TGTGCCAGCAGGCAGGGACTTGCCCAAGAGACCCAGTACTTC. Translated: CASRQGLAQETQYF.

This chain connects TRBV18 to TRBJ2-7; D may be TRBD2 (5 bases). The V end was cut by 6 bases, the J end by 2 bases, with 17 bases between. The CDR3 extends over 15 amino acids. Germline V CDR1 and CDR2: KGHSH, LQKENI. The CDR3 bases are TGTGCCAGCTCTGGGGTTTTGGGAGAGACCTACGAGCAGTACTTC. The encoded protein is CASSGVLGETYEQYF.

Only one count was recorded for this clone. The chain is built from TRBV10-1 and TRBJ1-1; 7 bases match TRBD1. The CDR3 extends over 11 amino acids. After removal of 6 bases from V and 12 bases from J, the junction contained 7 bases not matched to a gene. Germline V CDR1 and CDR2: WNHNN, SYGVQD (reference sequence). For the CDR3, the DNA is TGCGCCAGCAGCGCTGACAGGGTACCTTTCTTT. Protein product: CASSADRVPFF.

This clone was detected only a few times. J is TRBJ2-7 and V is TRBV19; D may be TRBD1 (6 bases). With 3 bases removed from V and 4 bases from J, the gap between germline ends came to 10 bases. Looked up from germline, CDR1 is LNHDA and CDR2 is SQIVND (reference sequence). This CDR3 has 13 residues. CDR3 protein: CASSMARGYEQYF. The CDR3 DNA reads TGTGCCAGTAGTATGGCAAGGGGGTACGAGCAGTACTTC.

The gene calls are TRBV5-1 and TRBJ2-1; D is perhaps TRBD1 (6 bases). CDR1 is SGHRS and CDR2 is YFSETQ in the germline V gene. This CDR3 is 14 amino acids long. The V and J ends lost 4 bases and 4 bases respectively, with 12 bases between them. The CDR3 region has the DNA TGCGCCAGCAGCACCGATACAGGGTACAATGAGCAGTTCTTC. Translating gives CASSTDTGYNEQFF.

Concerning this clone itself: One end of the junction does not line up with germline, which may come from a read error. This chain joins TRBV18 and TRBJ2-3, with a weak D call TRBD2 (5 bases). Germline V gene lookup returns CDR1 KGHSH and CDR2 LQKENI. CDR3 length: 14 residues. The CDR3 sequence is CASSPPAGADTQYF. For the CDR3, the DNA is TGTGCCAGCTCCCCACCGGCGGGTGCGGATACGCAGTATTTT.

The chain links TRBV6-1 to TRBJ1-1, with a tentative D call TRBD1 (6 bases). Per the germline V gene, CDR1 is MNHNS and CDR2 is SASEGT. The CDR3 loop spans 16 amino acids. V lost 3 bases and J 1 base, leaving 15 bases between the germline ends. The CDR3 is CASSDPRGGGNTEAFF. The CDR3 bases are TGTGCCAGCAGTGACCCACGGGGAGGGGGGAACACTGAAGCTTTCTTT.

CDR3 protein: CASSTRRGANVLTF. CDR3 coding DNA: TGTGCCAGCAGCACACGGAGAGGGGCCAACGTCCTGACTTTC. The genes are TRBV13 and TRBJ2-6; no clear D. The CDR3 runs to 14 residues. V lost 5 bases to trimming and J lost 4 bases, with 9 bases between them. CDR1 and CDR2 (germline): PRHDT, FYEKMQ (reference sequence).

Worth noting for this clone: At one end, the junction sequence differs from germline, possibly due to a read error. This chain uses TRBV7-9 with TRBJ2-5; D unclear. The CDR3 spans 11 residues. Per germline, CDR1 SEHNR and CDR2 FQNEAQ (reference sequence). CDR3 protein: CASSWPGPKDF. DNA for the CDR3: TGTGCCAGCAGCTGGCCAGGTCCCAAGGACTTC.

The gene calls are TRBV5-6 and TRBJ2-1, with 9 bases lining up with TRBD2. V dropped 2 bases and J dropped 7; count of bases not matched to a gene: 7. The CDR3 consists of 15 residues. Germline values: CDR1 SGHDT, CDR2 YYEEEE. The CDR3 DNA sequence: TGTGCCAGCAGCTTACGCGGGGGGGCCGTGAATGAGCAGTTCTTC. It is translated as CASSLRGGAVNEQFF.

The V call is TRBV6-6, the J call TRBJ2-2, with 9 positions matching TRBD1. Germline V gene lookup returns CDR1 MNHNY and CDR2 SVGAGI (reference sequence). CDR3 size: 16 residues. V shed 4 bases and J 6 bases; nucleotides not matched to a gene: 9. The CDR3 coding sequence is TGTGCCAGCAGTTCCACAGGGGGCGAATTCTCCGGGGAGCTGTTTTTT. Protein sequence: CASSSTGGEFSGELFF.

The chain carries TRBV5-1 and TRBJ1-2; D perhaps matches TRBD1 (5 bases). Germline values: CDR1 SGHRS, CDR2 YFSETQ. This CDR3 region has 14 residues. V lost 0 bases and J lost 3, with 9 bases in between. The CDR3 region has the DNA TGCGCCAGCAGCTTGGTGTCGGGGGACTATGGCTACACCTTC. This translates into CASSLVSGDYGYTF.

V and J are TRBV14 and TRBJ2-7; 10 bases fit TRBD1. V lost 1 base and J lost 4; bases outside the gene matches: 1. In germline, CDR1 is SGHDN, CDR2 FVKESK. The CDR3 length is 14 residues. The chain's CDR3 is CASSQGTGGYEQYF. Here the CDR3 DNA reads TGTGCCAGCAGCCAAGGGACAGGGGGGTACGAGCAGTACTTC.

The gene calls are TRBV24-1 and TRBJ2-1; the match to TRBD1 covers 8 bases. V lost 6 bases and J lost 9; bases outside the gene matches: 6. The CDR3 is 13 amino acids. Germline V gives CDR1 KGHDR, CDR2 SFDVKD. The CDR3 DNA follows: TGTGCCACCAGTCGTCCAGGGGGCATTGAGCAGTTCTTC. Its protein is CATSRPGGIEQFF.

The V gene is TRBV28, the J gene TRBJ2-1; the D is unclear. CDR3 length: 16 amino acids. Germline values: CDR1 MDHEN, CDR2 SYDVKM. V lost 1 base to trimming and J lost 0 bases, with 10 bases between them. The CDR3 DNA sequence: TGTGCCAGCAGTTTATACGGCGGCAGCTCCTACAATGAGCAGTTCTTC. Translated, it gives CASSLYGGSSYNEQFF. The entire variable domain, with the rest obtained from reference TRBV28 and TRBJ2-1, is as follows: DVKVTQSSRYLVKRTGEKVFLECVQDMDHENMFWYRQDPGLGLRLIYFSYDVKMKEKGDIPEGYSVSREKKERFSLILESASTNQTSMYLCASSLYGGSSYNEQFFGPGTRLTVL.

This chain joins TRBV27 and TRBJ1-3; possible D gene TRBD1, 6 bases. Germline assignment: CDR1 MNHEY and CDR2 SMNVEV (reference sequence). V lost 2 bases, J lost 4 bases, and 12 bases lay in between. The CDR3 totals 15 residues. The CDR3 reads CASSLNRVGGNTIYF. In nucleotides, the CDR3 is TGTGCCAGCAGTTTAAACAGGGTGGGAGGAAACACCATATATTTT.

The CDR3 spells CASSPGTVDSGANVLTF. Here the CDR3 DNA reads TGTGCCAGCAGCCCGGGGACAGTTGACTCTGGGGCCAACGTCCTGACTTTC. The V gene is TRBV7-9, the J gene TRBJ2-6; TRBD1 matches 7 bases. This CDR3 spans 17 amino acids. V gave up 5 bases and J gave up 0 bases; unmatched junction bases: 7. CDR1 is SEHNR and CDR2 is FQNEAQ in the germline V gene (reference sequence).

The rearrangement links TRBV6-5 to TRBJ1-6, with a weak D call TRBD1 (5 bases). V was cut by 6 bases and J by 6 bases, with 6 bases left in between. Germline CDR1 reads MNHEY; CDR2 reads SVGAGI. The CDR3 has 12 residues. The CDR3 loop reads CASRTVNSPLHF. The CDR3 DNA sequence: TGTGCCAGCAGGACAGTTAATTCACCCCTCCACTTT.

The chain couples TRBV3-1 (or the pseudogene TRBV3-2) to TRBJ2-7; 7 nucleotides agree with TRBD1. The CDR3 is 17 amino acids. Germline CDR1 is LGHDT and CDR2 is YNNKEL (reference sequence). V gave up 0 bases and J gave up 9 bases; unmatched junction bases: 17. The CDR3 nucleotides are TGTGCCAGCAGCCAAGATTTGATGGGACAGACATTACGAGGGCAGTACTTC. Its translation: CASSQDLMGQTLRGQYF.